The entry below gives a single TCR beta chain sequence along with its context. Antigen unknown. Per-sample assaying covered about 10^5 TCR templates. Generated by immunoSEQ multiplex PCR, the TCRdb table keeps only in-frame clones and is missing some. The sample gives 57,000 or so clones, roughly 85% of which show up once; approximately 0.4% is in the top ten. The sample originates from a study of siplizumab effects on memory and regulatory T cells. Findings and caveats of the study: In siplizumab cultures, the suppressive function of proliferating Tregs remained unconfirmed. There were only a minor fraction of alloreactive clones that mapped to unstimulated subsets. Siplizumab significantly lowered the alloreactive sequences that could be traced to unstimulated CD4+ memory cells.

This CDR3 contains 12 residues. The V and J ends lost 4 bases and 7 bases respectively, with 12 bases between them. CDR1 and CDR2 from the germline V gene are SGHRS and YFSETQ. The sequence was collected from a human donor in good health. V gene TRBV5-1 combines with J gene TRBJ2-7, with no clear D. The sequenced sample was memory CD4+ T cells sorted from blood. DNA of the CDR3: TGCGCCAGCAGCGCCTCCTTGTGGGAGCAGTACTTC. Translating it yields CASSASLWEQYF.